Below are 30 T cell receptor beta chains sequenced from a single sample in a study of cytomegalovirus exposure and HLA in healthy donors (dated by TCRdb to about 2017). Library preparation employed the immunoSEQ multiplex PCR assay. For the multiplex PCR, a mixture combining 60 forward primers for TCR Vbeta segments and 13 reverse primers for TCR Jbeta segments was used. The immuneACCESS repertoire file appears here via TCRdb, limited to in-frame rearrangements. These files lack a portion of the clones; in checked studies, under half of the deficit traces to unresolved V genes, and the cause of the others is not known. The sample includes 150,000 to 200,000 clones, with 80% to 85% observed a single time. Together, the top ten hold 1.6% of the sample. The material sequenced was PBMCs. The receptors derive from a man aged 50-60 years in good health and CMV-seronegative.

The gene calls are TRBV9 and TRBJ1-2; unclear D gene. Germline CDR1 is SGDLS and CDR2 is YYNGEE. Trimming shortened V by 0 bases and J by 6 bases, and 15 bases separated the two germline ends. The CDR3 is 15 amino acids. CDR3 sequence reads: CASSVVGRLADGYTF. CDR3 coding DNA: TGTGCCAGCAGCGTAGTGGGTAGACTGGCGGATGGCTACACCTTC.

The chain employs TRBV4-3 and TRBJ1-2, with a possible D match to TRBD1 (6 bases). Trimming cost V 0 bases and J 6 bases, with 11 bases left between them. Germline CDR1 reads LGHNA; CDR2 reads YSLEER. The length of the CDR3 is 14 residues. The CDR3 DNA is TGCGCCAGCAGCCAAGAAAGGGGGTCTAATGGCTACACCTTC. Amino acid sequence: CASSQERGSNGYTF.

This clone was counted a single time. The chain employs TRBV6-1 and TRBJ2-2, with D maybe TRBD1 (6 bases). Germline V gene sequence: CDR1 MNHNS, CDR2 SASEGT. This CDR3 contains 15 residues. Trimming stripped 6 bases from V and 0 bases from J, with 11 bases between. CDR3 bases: TGTGCCAGCAGGTGGACAGCCACGAACACCGGGGAGCTGTTTTTT. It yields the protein CASRWTATNTGELFF.

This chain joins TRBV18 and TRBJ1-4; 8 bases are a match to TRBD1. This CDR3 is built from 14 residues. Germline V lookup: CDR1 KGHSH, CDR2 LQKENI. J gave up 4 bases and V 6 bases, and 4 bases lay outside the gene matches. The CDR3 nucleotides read TGTGCCAGCTCGGGACAGGTCCGTAATGAAAAACTGTTTTTT. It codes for CASSGQVRNEKLFF. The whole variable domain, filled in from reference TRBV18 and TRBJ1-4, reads NAGVMQNPRHLVRRRGQEARLRCSPMKGHSHVYWYRQLPEEGLKFMVYLQKENIIDESGMPKERFSAEFPKEGPSILRIQQVVRGDSAAYFCASSGQVRNEKLFFGSGTQLSVL.

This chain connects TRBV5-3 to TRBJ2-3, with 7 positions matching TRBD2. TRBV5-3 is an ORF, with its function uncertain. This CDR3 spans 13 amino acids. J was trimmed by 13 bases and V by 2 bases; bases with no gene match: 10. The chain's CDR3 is CARSFVGNSGEYF. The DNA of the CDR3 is TGTGCCAGAAGCTTCGTAGGTAACAGCGGGGAGTATTTT.

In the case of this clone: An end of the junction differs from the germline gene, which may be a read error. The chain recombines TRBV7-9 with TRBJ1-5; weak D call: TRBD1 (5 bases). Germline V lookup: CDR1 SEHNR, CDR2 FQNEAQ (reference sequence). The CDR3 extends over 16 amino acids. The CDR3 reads CSSSFSAGNGNQPQHF. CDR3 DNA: TGTTCCAGCAGCTTTTCTGCAGGGAATGGCAATCAGCCCCAGCATTTT.

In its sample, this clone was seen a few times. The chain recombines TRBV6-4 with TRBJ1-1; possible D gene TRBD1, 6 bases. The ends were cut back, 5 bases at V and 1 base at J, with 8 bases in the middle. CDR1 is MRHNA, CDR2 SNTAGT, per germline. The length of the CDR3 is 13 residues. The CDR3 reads CASSPQGNTEAFF. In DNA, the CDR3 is TGTGCCAGCAGTCCACAGGGGAACACTGAAGCTTTCTTT.

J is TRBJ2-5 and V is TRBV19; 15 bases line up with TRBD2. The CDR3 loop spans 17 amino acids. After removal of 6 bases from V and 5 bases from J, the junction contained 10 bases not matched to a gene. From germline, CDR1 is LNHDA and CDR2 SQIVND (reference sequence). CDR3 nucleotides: TGTGCCAGTAGCGGGCGGACTAGCGGGAGGGCCGGTGAGACCCAGTACTTC. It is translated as CASSGRTSGRAGETQYF.

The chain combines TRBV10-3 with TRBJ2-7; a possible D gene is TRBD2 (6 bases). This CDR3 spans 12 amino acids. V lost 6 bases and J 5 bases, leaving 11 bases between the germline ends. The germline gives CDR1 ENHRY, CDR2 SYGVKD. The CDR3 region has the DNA TGTGCCATCAGGCGGGACCATAACGAGCAGTACTTC. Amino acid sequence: CAIRRDHNEQYF.

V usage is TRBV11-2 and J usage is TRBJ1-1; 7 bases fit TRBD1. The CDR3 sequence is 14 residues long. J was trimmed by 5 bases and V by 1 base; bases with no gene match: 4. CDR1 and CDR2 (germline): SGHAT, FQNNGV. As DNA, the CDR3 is TGTGCCAGCAGCTTAGTGGTCAGGGGGACTGAAGCTTTCTTT. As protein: CASSLVVRGTEAFF.

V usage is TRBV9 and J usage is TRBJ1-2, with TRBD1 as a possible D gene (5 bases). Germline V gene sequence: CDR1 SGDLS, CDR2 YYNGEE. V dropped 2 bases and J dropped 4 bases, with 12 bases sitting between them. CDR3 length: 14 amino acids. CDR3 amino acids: CASSVGDFGYGYTF. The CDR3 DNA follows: TGTGCCAGCAGCGTGGGGGACTTCGGCTATGGCTACACCTTC. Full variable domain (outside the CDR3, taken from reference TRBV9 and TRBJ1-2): DSGVTQTPKHLITATGQRVTLRCSPRSGDLSVYWYQQSLDQGLQFLIQYYNGEERAKGNILERFSAQQFPDLHSELNLSSLELGDSALYFCASSVGDFGYGYTFGSGTRLTVV.

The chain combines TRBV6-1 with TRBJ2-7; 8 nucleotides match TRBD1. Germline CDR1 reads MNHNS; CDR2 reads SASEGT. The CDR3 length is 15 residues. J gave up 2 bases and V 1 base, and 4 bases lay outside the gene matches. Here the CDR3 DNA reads TGTGCCAGCAGTGAAGTTCACAGGGGGGCCTACGAGCAGTACTTC. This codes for CASSEVHRGAYEQYF.

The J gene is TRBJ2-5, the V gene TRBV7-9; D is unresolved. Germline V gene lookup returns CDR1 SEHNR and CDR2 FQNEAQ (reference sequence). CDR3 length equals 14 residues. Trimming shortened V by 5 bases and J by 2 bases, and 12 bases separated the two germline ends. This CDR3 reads CASSLWALQETQYF. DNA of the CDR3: TGTGCCAGCAGCCTTTGGGCCTTACAAGAGACCCAGTACTTC.

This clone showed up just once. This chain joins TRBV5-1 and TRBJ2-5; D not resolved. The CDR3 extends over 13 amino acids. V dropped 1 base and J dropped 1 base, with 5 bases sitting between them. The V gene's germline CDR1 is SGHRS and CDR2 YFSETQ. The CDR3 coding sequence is TGCGCCAGCAGCTTGACATCCCAAGAGACCCAGTACTTC. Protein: CASSLTSQETQYF. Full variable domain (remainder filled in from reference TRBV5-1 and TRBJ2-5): KAGVTQTPRYLIKTRGQQVTLSCSPISGHRSVSWYQQTPGQGLQFLFEYFSETQRNKGNFPGRFSGRQFSNSRSEMNVSTLELGDSALYLCASSLTSQETQYFGPGTRLLVL.

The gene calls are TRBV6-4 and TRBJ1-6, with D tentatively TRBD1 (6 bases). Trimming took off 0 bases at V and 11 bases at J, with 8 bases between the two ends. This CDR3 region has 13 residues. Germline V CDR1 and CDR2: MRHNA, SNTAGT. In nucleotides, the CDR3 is TGTGCCAGCAGTGACTCGGGACAAACACCCCTCCACTTT. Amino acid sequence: CASSDSGQTPLHF.

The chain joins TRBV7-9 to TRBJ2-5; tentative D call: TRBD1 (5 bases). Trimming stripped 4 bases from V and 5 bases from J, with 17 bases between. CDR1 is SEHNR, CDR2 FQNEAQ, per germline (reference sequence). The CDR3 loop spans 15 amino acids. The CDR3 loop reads CASSSRPGLGETQYF. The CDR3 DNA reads TGTGCCAGCAGCTCCCGCCCAGGGCTGGGTGAGACCCAGTACTTC.

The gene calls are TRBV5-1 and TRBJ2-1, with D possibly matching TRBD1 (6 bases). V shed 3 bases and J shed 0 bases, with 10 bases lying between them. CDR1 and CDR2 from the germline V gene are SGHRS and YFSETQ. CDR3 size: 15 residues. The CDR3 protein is CASSSGDTSYNEQFF. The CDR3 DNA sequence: TGCGCCAGCAGCTCCGGGGACACCTCCTACAATGAGCAGTTCTTC.

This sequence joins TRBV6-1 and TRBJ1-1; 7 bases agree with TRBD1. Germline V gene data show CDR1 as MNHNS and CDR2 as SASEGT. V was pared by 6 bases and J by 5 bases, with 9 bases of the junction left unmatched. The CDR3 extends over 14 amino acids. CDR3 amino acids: CASRRGQAVTEAFF. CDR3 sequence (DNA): TGTGCCAGCAGACGTGGACAGGCGGTGACTGAAGCTTTCTTT.

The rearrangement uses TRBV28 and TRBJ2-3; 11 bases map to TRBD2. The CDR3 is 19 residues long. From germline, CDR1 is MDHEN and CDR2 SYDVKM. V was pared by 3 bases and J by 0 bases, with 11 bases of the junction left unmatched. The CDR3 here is CASSFPLGTSGTSTDTQYF. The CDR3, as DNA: TGTGCCAGCAGTTTTCCTTTGGGGACTAGCGGTACTAGCACAGATACGCAGTATTTT. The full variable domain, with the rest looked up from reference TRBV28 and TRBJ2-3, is DVKVTQSSRYLVKRTGEKVFLECVQDMDHENMFWYRQDPGLGLRLIYFSYDVKMKEKGDIPEGYSVSREKKERFSLILESASTNQTSMYLCASSFPLGTSGTSTDTQYFGPGTRLTVL.

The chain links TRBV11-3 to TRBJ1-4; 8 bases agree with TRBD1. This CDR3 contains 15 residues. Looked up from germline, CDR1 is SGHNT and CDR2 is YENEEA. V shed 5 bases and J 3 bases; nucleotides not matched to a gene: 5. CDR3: CASSPWTGSNEKLFF. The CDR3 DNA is TGTGCCAGCAGCCCATGGACAGGGTCTAATGAAAAACTGTTTTTT.

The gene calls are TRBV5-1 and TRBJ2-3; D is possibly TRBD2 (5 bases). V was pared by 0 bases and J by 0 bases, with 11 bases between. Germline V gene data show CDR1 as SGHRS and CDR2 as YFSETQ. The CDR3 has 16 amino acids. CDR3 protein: CASSLGGLSSTDTQYF. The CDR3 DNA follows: TGCGCCAGCAGCTTGGGCGGGCTGAGTAGCACAGATACGCAGTATTTT.

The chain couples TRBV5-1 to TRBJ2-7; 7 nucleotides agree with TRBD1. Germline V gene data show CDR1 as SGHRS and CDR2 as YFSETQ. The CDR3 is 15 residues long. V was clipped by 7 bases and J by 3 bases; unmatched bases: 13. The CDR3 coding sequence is TGCGCCAGCCGCCCATTACAGGGGTCAAACTACGAGCAGTACTTC. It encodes CASRPLQGSNYEQYF.

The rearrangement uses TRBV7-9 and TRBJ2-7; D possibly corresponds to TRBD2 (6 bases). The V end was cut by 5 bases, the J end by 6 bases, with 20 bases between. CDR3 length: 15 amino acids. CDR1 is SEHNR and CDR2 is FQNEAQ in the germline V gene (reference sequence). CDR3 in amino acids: CASSPKIKEGPEQYF. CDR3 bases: TGTGCCAGCAGCCCCAAAATTAAGGAGGGTCCCGAGCAGTACTTC.

CDR3: CASSLGGQGKTEAFF. CDR3 in DNA: TGTGCCAGCAGCTTGGGAGGACAGGGGAAGACTGAAGCTTTCTTT. V is TRBV5-8 and J is TRBJ1-1; 9 bases agree with TRBD1. Germline CDR1 is SGHTS and CDR2 is YDEGEE. CDR3 length: 15 residues. Unmatched junction bases numbered 5, after V lost 0 bases and J lost 5 bases.

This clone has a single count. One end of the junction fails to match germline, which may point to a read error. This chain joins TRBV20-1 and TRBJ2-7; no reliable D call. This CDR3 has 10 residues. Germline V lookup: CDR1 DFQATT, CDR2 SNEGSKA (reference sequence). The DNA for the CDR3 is TGCAGTGCCAGAGACCGGGAGCAGTACTTC. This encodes CSARDREQYF.

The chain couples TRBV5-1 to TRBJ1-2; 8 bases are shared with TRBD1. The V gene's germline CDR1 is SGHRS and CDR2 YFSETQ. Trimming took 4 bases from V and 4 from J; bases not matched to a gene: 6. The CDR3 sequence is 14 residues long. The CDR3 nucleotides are TGCGCCAGCAGCCCCGGACAGGGACCCTATGGCTACACCTTC. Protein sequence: CASSPGQGPYGYTF.

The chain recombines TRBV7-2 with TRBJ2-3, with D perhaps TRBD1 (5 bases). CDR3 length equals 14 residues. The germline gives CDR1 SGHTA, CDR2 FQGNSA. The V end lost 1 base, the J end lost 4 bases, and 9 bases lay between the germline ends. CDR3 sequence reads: CASSLVGAADTQYF. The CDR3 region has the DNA TGTGCCAGCAGCTTAGTAGGGGCCGCAGATACGCAGTATTTT.

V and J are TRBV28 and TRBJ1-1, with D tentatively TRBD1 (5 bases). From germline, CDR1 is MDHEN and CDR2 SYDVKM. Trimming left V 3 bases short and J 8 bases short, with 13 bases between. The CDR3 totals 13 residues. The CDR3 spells CASSFGLGQEAFF. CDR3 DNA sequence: TGTGCCAGCAGTTTCGGGTTAGGACAAGAAGCTTTCTTT.

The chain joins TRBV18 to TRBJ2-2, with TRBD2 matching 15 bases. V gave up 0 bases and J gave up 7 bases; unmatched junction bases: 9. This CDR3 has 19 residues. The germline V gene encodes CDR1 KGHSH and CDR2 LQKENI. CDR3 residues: CASSPPTGLAGGPVGELFF. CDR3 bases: TGTGCCAGCTCACCACCGACCGGACTAGCGGGAGGGCCGGTCGGGGAGCTGTTTTTT.

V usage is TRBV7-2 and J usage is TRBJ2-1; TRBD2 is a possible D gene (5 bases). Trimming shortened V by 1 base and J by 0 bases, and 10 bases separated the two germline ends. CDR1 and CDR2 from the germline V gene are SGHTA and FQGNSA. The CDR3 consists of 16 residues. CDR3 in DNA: TGTGCCAGCAGCTTAGGAACTAGGAGCTCCTACAATGAGCAGTTCTTC. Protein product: CASSLGTRSSYNEQFF.